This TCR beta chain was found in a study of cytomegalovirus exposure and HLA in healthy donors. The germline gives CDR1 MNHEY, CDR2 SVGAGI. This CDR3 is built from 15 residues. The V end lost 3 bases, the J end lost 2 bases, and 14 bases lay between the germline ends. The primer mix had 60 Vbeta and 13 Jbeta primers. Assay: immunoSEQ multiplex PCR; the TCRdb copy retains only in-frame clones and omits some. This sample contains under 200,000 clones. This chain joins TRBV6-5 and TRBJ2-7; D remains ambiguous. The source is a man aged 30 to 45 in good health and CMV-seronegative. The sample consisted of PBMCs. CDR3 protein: CASSYSAREAYEQYF. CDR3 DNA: TGTGCCAGCAGTTATTCGGCTCGTGAGGCCTACGAGCAGTACTTC.